A selection of T cell receptor beta chains follows, all from one sample in a study of T cell responses to AZD1222 COVID-19 vaccine. Generated by immunoSEQ multiplex PCR, the TCRdb table keeps only in-frame clones and is missing some. This sample has approximately 92,000 clones, with 87% found just once. Sample: peripheral blood, taken on day 0 of AZD1222 vaccination. Source of these receptors: an adult in good health. CDR3s include the opening cysteine and the closing phenylalanine or tryptophan. The D gene is left open where the match is weak. The listing skips clone size in some rows; elsewhere it reads once, few, many or a size class.

cdr3_nt cdr3_aa d_call j_call clone_size v_call
TGCAGCGTAGGGAGAAGGGCTGCGGGTCAGCCCCAGCATTTT CSVGRRAAGQPQHF NA TRBJ1-5 NA TRBV29-1
TGTGCCTGGAGTCAGAATTCAGGGGTTATGAATCAGCCCCAGCATTTT CAWSQNSGVMNQPQHF NA TRBJ1-5 NA TRBV30
TGCGCCAGCAGCCAAGATCAGGGGCCTTATGGCTACACCTTC CASSQDQGPYGYTF NA TRBJ1-2 NA TRBV4-3
TGTGCCAGCAGTTTATCGACAGGGACTGGCTACACCTTC CASSLSTGTGYTF TRBD1 TRBJ1-2 NA TRBV27
TGTGCCAGTAGTGCTGACCCTTTCCAGCCCCAGCATTTT CASSADPFQPQHF NA TRBJ1-5 NA TRBV19
TGTGCCAGCAGCTTAGAGGGATCTGAAGCTTTCTTT CASSLEGSEAFF NA TRBJ1-1 NA TRBV7-6
TGTGCCAGCACCGCTAGCGACAACACCGGGGAGCTGTTTTTT CASTASDNTGELFF NA TRBJ2-2 NA TRBV3-1/TRBV3-2
TGTGCCAGCAGCCCGTCCGGGGAGACCTACGAGCAGTACTTC CASSPSGETYEQYF NA TRBJ2-7 NA TRBV7-9
TGTGCCAGTAAAGACGGTTACGAGCAGTACTTC CASKDGYEQYF NA TRBJ2-7 large TRBV19
TGTGCCAGCAGCTTAACGGGTCGACCCTACGAGCAGTACTTC CASSLTGRPYEQYF NA TRBJ2-7 NA TRBV7-9
TGCGCCAGCAGCGAGAGGGGGGAAACAGGGGGCAAGTCCTACGAGCAGTACTTC CASSERGETGGKSYEQYF TRBD1 TRBJ2-7 once TRBV4-1
TGTGCCAGCAAGGGGAGCTCCTATAATTCACCCCTCCACTTT CASKGSSYNSPLHF NA TRBJ1-6 NA TRBV2
TGTGCCAGCAGTTTTCCGGGACAGGGTATCGATGAGCAGTTCTTC CASSFPGQGIDEQFF TRBD1 TRBJ2-1 NA TRBV27
TGTGCCAGCAGCCCTAGACAGGTCTTCACTGAAGCTTTCTTT CASSPRQVFTEAFF NA TRBJ1-1 NA TRBV7-9
TGTGCCAGCACCCGATCAGGGGAAATACAGACCCAGTACTTC CASTRSGEIQTQYF NA TRBJ2-5 NA TRBV5-5
TGTGCCAGCAGTTCGCTTACCACAGATACGCAGTATTTT CASSSLTTDTQYF NA TRBJ2-3 NA TRBV12-3/TRBV12-4
TGTGCCAGCAGCTTAGGGTCGGGCTTCGATACGCAGTATTTT CASSLGSGFDTQYF NA TRBJ2-3 NA TRBV13
TGTGCCAGCAGCGTTATGACAGGGGGAACCGGGGAGCTGTTTTTT CASSVMTGGTGELFF TRBD1 TRBJ2-2 NA TRBV25-1
TGTGCCAGCAGCCTACGGGGGGGGAGACTGTTTTTT CASSLRGGRLFF NA TRBJ1-4 once TRBV11-3
TGTGCCAGCAGTAGACGGACTTCTAACTATGGCTACACCTTC CASSRRTSNYGYTF NA TRBJ1-2 NA TRBV2
TGTGCCAGCAGCCCCAGCGGTTCTACCTACAATGAGCAGTTCTTC CASSPSGSTYNEQFF NA TRBJ2-1 NA TRBV7-3
TGTGCCAGCAGCCTCACGGGGGCCTCAAGCGAGACCCAGTACTTC CASSLTGASSETQYF NA TRBJ2-5 NA TRBV9
TGTGCCAGCAGCCGAGGACGGAAAGGCTACACCTTC CASSRGRKGYTF NA TRBJ1-2 NA TRBV12-3/TRBV12-4
TGTACCAGCAGCCCCGGACAGGGGGCCTATGGCTACACCTTC CTSSPGQGAYGYTF TRBD1 TRBJ1-2 NA TRBV11-2
TGTGCCAGCAGGGTTCAGGGGGGCCCCGGGGAGCTGTTTTTT CASRVQGGPGELFF NA TRBJ2-2 NA TRBV2
TGTGCCAGCAGCCGCGGGCCGAACACTGAAGCTTTCTTT CASSRGPNTEAFF NA TRBJ1-1 NA TRBV11-3
TGTGCCAGCAGCTTATTGGGGACTACTACAGATACGCAGTATTTT CASSLLGTTTDTQYF TRBD2 TRBJ2-3 NA TRBV7-3
TGTGCCAGCAGATTTCTGGTAGTGGGGCGCAATGAGCAGTTCTTC CASRFLVVGRNEQFF NA TRBJ2-1 NA TRBV27
TGTGCCAGCAGCGTAGACAGGGAAGAGGCAGAGACCCAGTACTTC CASSVDREEAETQYF NA TRBJ2-5 NA TRBV9
TGTGCCAGCACCAGGGACAGGTGGGGTGAAGCTTTCTTT CASTRDRWGEAFF TRBD1 TRBJ1-1 NA TRBV4-2
TGTGCCAGCAGCTTAGGTCCCATAGCGCGGTTTACCGGGGAGCTGTTTTTT CASSLGPIARFTGELFF NA TRBJ2-2 NA TRBV7-2
TGTGCCAGCAGCCGAACGGGGGGCAGCAATCAGCCCCAGCATTTT CASSRTGGSNQPQHF NA TRBJ1-5 NA TRBV11-2
TGTGCCAGCAGCGTAGGGACTAGCGGCGGGGAGCTGTTTTTT CASSVGTSGGELFF TRBD2 TRBJ2-2 NA TRBV9
TGTGCCAGCAGCGCTGCGACAGGGGACGGTCCGAACACTGAAGCTTTCTTT CASSAATGDGPNTEAFF TRBD1 TRBJ1-1 NA TRBV9
TGTGCCAGTAGTATAAAGGTGGGGAGCTTGGTTGAGCAGTTCTTC CASSIKVGSLVEQFF NA TRBJ2-1 NA TRBV19
TGTGCCAGCAGCTCTACCCCCGTTAGCGGCGCCGGGGAGCTGTTTTTT CASSSTPVSGAGELFF NA TRBJ2-2 NA TRBV7-3
TGCAGCGTTGAAGAAGACAGGGGATTGGGGGGCTACACCTTC CSVEEDRGLGGYTF TRBD1 TRBJ1-2 NA TRBV29-1
TGTGCCAGCAGCCAGGACTACGAGCAGTACTTC CASSQDYEQYF NA TRBJ2-7 NA TRBV5-4
TGTGCTAGCAGCCTACTAGCGGGGGGAAACACCGGGGAGCTGTTTTTT CASSLLAGGNTGELFF TRBD2 TRBJ2-2 NA TRBV7-7
TGTGCCAGCAGCCAGTTAGCAGGGGGAGGTAATTCACCCCTCCACTTT CASSQLAGGGNSPLHF TRBD1 TRBJ1-6 NA TRBV3-1/TRBV3-2